Below are 5 T cell receptor beta chains sequenced from a single sample in a study of blood T cell repertoires in COVID-19. Repertoires were generated with immunoSEQ multiplex PCR, while TCRdb's copy carries only in-frame clones and drops some. The repertoire has about 63,000 clones, 70% to 85% of them found once; the top ten carry 32%. Sample: peripheral blood. The receptors shown here come from a human donor in a cohort sampled during active COVID-19.

The gene calls are TRBV30 and TRBJ2-4, with TRBD2 as a possible D gene (6 bases). The V and J ends lost 3 bases and 6 bases respectively, with 18 bases between them. This CDR3 region has 15 residues. CDR1 is GTSNPN, CDR2 SVGIG, per germline (reference sequence). CDR3 sequence (DNA): TGTGCCTGGAGCCTGAATGGGGGGATAGGAAACATTCAGTACTTC. It encodes CAWSLNGGIGNIQYF.

V is TRBV2 and J is TRBJ2-3; 9 nucleotides agree with TRBD1. Germline V CDR1 and CDR2: SNHLY, FYNNEI. V shed 7 bases and J 3 bases; nucleotides not matched to a gene: 8. This CDR3 is 15 amino acids long. The CDR3 DNA sequence: TGTGCCAGCACCCAGGACAGGGGAAGGACAGATACGCAGTATTTT. This encodes CASTQDRGRTDTQYF.

The rearrangement joins TRBV7-2 to TRBJ2-1; possibly TRBD1 for D (5 bases). The germline gives CDR1 SGHTA, CDR2 FQGNSA. The ends were cut back, 0 bases at V and 4 bases at J, with 13 bases in the middle. The CDR3 covers 16 residues. The CDR3 loop is CASSLAFSTGYNEQFF. CDR3 DNA: TGTGCCAGCAGCTTAGCCTTTTCCACAGGATACAATGAGCAGTTCTTC. The whole variable domain, remainder taken from reference TRBV7-2 and TRBJ2-1, is GAGVSQSPSNKVTEKGKDVELRCDPISGHTALYWYRQSLGQGLEFLIYFQGNSAPDKSGLPSDRFSAERTGGSVSTLTIQRTQQEDSAVYLCASSLAFSTGYNEQFFGPGTRLTVL.

The rearrangement joins TRBV6-2 or TRBV6-3 to TRBJ1-1, with 8 bases matching TRBD1. Germline V CDR1 and CDR2: MNHEY, SVGEGT. The junction had 17 bases not matched to a gene; V was cut back by 4 bases and J by 1 base. This CDR3 has 19 residues. CDR3 in amino acids: CASSWDRSIQAIRNTEAFF. The CDR3, as DNA: TGTGCCAGCAGTTGGGACAGGTCAATACAGGCGATACGGAACACTGAAGCTTTCTTT.

Turning to this clone: This sample also contains other DNA sequences that code for the same CDR3. This chain connects TRBV4-1 to TRBJ1-1, with TRBD1 matching over 9 bases. V trimming: 4 bases; J trimming: 0 bases; junction bases outside the gene matches: 3. The germline CDR1 and CDR2 sequences are MGHRA and YSYEKL. The CDR3 spans 15 residues. The CDR3 is CASSPGQGMNTEAFF. In DNA form, the CDR3 reads TGCGCCAGCAGCCCGGGACAGGGTATGAACACTGAAGCTTTCTTT.